This record looks at one TCR beta chain sequence and its context. Its matching antigen is unknown. Any history of autoimmune disease or systemic immunosuppression disqualified patients. The sample comes from a study of OX40 agonist ivuxolimab in advanced cancers. In the study overall: Patients receiving dose escalation had hepatocellular carcinoma, melanoma, renal cell or head and neck cancer.

Some clones are missing from TCRdb's copy, which holds only in-frame ones; the method was immunoSEQ multiplex PCR. There are approximately 40,000 clones in the sample; about nine tenths occur only once, and roughly 25% lies in the top ten. The CDR3 spans 14 residues. CDR1 is MNHEY and CDR2 is SMNVEV in the germline V gene (reference sequence). After removal of 5 bases from V and 3 bases from J, the junction contained 4 bases not matched to a gene. Findings of the study overall: Partial responders at 0.1-3.0 mg/kg had among the lowest clonal expansion. Low levels of normalized T-cell clonal expansion also appeared in some nonresponders.

The clonotype was recovered from an adult with an advanced solid tumor such as melanoma, head and neck, liver or kidney cancer. The sample was CD4+ or CD8+ T cells sorted from blood, taken in a trial of the OX40 agonist ivuxolimab. The chain has TRBV27 and TRBJ2-7; 10 bases fit TRBD2. The CDR3 DNA is TGTGCCAGCAGTATCTCTAGCGGGAGCTACGAGCAGTACTTC. Protein product: CASSISSGSYEQYF.